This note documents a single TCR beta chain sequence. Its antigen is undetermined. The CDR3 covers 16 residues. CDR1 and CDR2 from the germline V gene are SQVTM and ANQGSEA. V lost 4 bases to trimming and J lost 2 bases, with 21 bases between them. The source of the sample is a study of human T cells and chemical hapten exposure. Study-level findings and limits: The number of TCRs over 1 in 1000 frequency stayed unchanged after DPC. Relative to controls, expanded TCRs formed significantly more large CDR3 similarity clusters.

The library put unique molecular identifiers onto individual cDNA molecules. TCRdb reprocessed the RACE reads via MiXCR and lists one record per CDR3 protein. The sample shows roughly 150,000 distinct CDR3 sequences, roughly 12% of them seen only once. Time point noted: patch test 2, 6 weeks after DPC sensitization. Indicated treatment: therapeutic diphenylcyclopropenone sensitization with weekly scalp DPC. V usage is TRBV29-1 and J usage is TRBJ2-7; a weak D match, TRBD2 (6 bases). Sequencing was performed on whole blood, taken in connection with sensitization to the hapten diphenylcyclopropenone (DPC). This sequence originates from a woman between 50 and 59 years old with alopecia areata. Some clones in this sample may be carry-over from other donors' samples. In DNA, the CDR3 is TGCAGCGTTGCGGGGGTCACGGGGAAACCCCCCTACGAGCAGTACTTC. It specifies CSVAGVTGKPPYEQYF.